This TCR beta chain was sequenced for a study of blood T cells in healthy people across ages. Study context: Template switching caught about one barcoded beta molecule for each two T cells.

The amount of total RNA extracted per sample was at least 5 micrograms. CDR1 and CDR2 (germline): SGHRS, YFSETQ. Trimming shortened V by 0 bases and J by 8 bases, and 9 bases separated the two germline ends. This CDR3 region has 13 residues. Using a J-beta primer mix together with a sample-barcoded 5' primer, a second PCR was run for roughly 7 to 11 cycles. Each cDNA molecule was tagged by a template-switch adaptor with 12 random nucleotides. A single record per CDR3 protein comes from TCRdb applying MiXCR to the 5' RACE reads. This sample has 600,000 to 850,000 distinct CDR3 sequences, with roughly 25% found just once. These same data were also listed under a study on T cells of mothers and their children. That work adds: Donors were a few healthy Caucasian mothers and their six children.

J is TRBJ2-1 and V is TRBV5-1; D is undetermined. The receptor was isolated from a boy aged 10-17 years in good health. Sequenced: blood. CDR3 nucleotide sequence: TGCGCCAGCAGCTTGGGTCAGCAGCATGAGCAGTTCTTC. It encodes CASSLGQQHEQFF.